This T cell receptor (beta chain) was sequenced during a study of cytomegalovirus exposure and HLA in healthy donors. This clone occurred a few times. What it binds is unknown. CDR1 and CDR2 from the germline V gene are SEHNR and FQNEAQ (reference sequence). There are 15 residues in the CDR3. Trimming removed 1 base from V and 7 bases from J, with 13 bases in between. Amplification used 60 Vbeta primers and 13 Jbeta primers. Profiling relied on immunoSEQ multiplex PCR, and the TCRdb table lists in-frame clones only, not all of them. The data contain about 130,000 clones, over 60% of them singletons. This cohort consisted of healthy bone marrow donors. Overall study findings and caveats: Later examination showed HLA-associated TCR beta chains had greater clonal expansion than equally common others. Reports showed the classifier diagnosing cytomegalovirus status with high specificity and sensitivity. HLA-A and HLA-B allele assignments for most subjects were reportedly predicted accurately using TCR beta sequences.

The clonotype comes from a man aged 55 to 70 in good health and CMV-seropositive. The sequencing input was PBMCs. The J gene is TRBJ1-4, the V gene TRBV7-9, with D possibly matching TRBD1 (5 bases). The chain's CDR3 is CASSLGQGAGEKLFF. For the CDR3, the DNA is TGTGCCAGCAGCTTAGGTCAAGGGGCCGGTGAAAAACTGTTTTTT.